This T cell receptor (beta chain) came from a study of shared clonotypes between healthy human individuals. Findings of the study overall: Researchers found naive subsets generally carried larger estimated richness than memory subsets.

Selected positively for CCR7 and CD45RO-negative, naive CD8 cells excluded terminally differentiated effector memory CD45RA+ cells. Deep-level assay runs were performed. The table came from immunoSEQ multiplex PCR; TCRdb's copy has only in-frame clones and leaves some out. Here the sample spans some 2,000,000 clones, roughly 94% being singletons. V lost 4 bases and J 4 bases, leaving 17 bases between the germline ends. Germline V gene data show CDR1 as SGHNT and CDR2 as YYREEE (reference sequence). The CDR3 has 15 amino acids. For this clone: Its antigen is not identified.

The source is a man younger than 35 in good health. This sequence joins TRBV5-4 and TRBJ1-1; TRBD1 is a possible D gene (5 bases). The sample was naive CD8+ T cells sorted from blood. The CDR3 loop reads CASSPSIGASTEAFF. The CDR3 coding sequence is TGTGCCAGCAGCCCATCGATAGGGGCTAGCACTGAAGCTTTCTTT.